This T cell receptor beta chain was recovered during a study of blood T cells in healthy people across ages. The extraction recovered at least 6 micrograms of total RNA per sample. The use of a sample-barcoded 5' primer and a J-beta primer mix characterized a second PCR of about 7 to 12 cycles. TCRdb called the 5' RACE reads again in MiXCR, with one record for every CDR3 protein. The repertoire has about 780,000 distinct CDR3 sequences, about 47% of them found once; the top ten carry 15% to 20%. Germline trimming cut 8 bases from V and 6 bases from J; bases unmatched to any gene: 9. CDR1 is MGHDK, CDR2 SYGVNS, per germline. CDR3 length equals 13 residues. Study outcomes and limitations: Unsorted PBMC material precluded a definitive naive versus antigen-experienced comparison.

This clonotype appeared a few times. Its target is unknown. Input material: blood. The sequence was collected from a man older than 75 in good health. J is TRBJ1-2 and V is TRBV25-1; 7 positions agree with TRBD1. CDR3 bases: TGTGCCAGCTCCAGACAGGGTTGGGATGGCTACACCTTC. As protein: CASSRQGWDGYTF.